The subject of this entry is one TCR beta chain. Its antigen is unidentified. This sample was included in a study of shared clonotypes between healthy human individuals. Findings and limits, study-wide: Clonotype sharing among donors was thought likely to change with sequencing depth.

Data came from immunoSEQ multiplex PCR; TCRdb stores just in-frame clones and leaves some out. The sample gives about 1 million clones, 70% to 80% of which show up once; around 1.5% is in the top ten. Sequencing was carried out using memory CD4+ T cells sorted from blood. Subset here: CD45RA-negative fraction. The TCR comes from a man younger than 30 in good health.

The CDR3 DNA reads TGCGCCAGCAGCTCAGGACTAGCGGGGGCTCAGGGAGATACGCAGTATTTT. It encodes CASSSGLAGAQGDTQYF. This chain joins TRBV5-1 and TRBJ2-3; the match to TRBD2 covers 13 bases. CDR3 size: 17 residues. The trim removed 3 bases at V and 5 bases at J, leaving 9 bases unmatched. In germline, CDR1 is SGHRS, CDR2 YFSETQ.